The 18 T cell receptor beta chains given below trace back to one sample, sequenced in a study of B cell selection in AIRE deficiency (dated 2019 in TCRdb). Conventional CD4 T cells were sorted as cells that were CD4+CD127+. The method was the immunoSEQ multiplex PCR assay. Here the immuneACCESS table is served through TCRdb, limited to in-frame sequences with V and J called. Missing clones are a known gap in these copies; in checked studies unresolved V genes cover under half, and the rest lacks a known reason. The sample data list some 24,000 clones, and roughly 97% of these were observed just once. The ten largest clones capture 0.2% to 0.25% of the sample. The source material was conventional CD4+ T cells sorted from PBMCs. The receptors originated from a human donor with AIRE deficiency.

The chain is built from TRBV6-8 and TRBJ2-7; no clear D gene. Germline V CDR1 and CDR2: MNHGY, SAAAGT. This CDR3 region has 13 residues. DNA of the CDR3: TGTGGCCTATTTACAAGGCACCTCTGCGAGCAGTACTTC. Residues: CGLFTRHLCEQYF.

The V call is TRBV18, the J call TRBJ2-3; 7 bases match TRBD1. The CDR3 is 14 amino acids. J was trimmed by 0 bases and V by 7 bases; bases with no gene match: 4. Germline V lookup: CDR1 KGHSH, CDR2 LQKENI. The CDR3 sequence: CASFRDRSTDTQYF. As DNA, the CDR3 is TGTGCCAGCTTCCGGGACAGAAGCACAGATACGCAGTATTTT.

CDR3 region: CASSHVDRGPYEQYF. The CDR3 DNA sequence: TGTGCCAGCAGTCACGTGGACAGGGGACCTTACGAGCAGTACTTC. The chain has TRBV2 and TRBJ2-7; 9 nucleotides align to TRBD1. CDR3 size: 15 residues. V lost 5 bases to trimming and J lost 4 bases; unmatched junction nucleotides: 9. Per the germline V gene, CDR1 is SNHLY and CDR2 is FYNNEI.

This chain uses TRBV6-6 with TRBJ2-5; D remains ambiguous. The V end lost 3 bases, the J end lost 4 bases, and 3 bases lay between the germline ends. Germline CDR1 reads MNHNY; CDR2 reads SVGAGI (reference sequence). This CDR3 comprises 11 residues. The CDR3: CASSYLETQYF. The CDR3 coding sequence is TGTGCCAGCAGTTATCTAGAGACCCAGTACTTC.

This chain links TRBV7-9 with TRBJ1-1; maybe TRBD1 (6 bases). There are 17 residues in the CDR3. Deletions cut 5 bases from V and 5 bases from J, with 24 bases between. Germline loops: CDR1 SEHNR, CDR2 FQNEAQ (reference sequence). CDR3 in amino acids: CASSPPWGKGHLTEAFF. The CDR3 bases are TGTGCCAGCAGCCCACCATGGGGGAAGGGACATTTAACTGAAGCTTTCTTT.

The DNA of the CDR3 is TGTGCCAGCAGCGGCACAGGGCGCCGGGCTTTCTTT. Translated, it gives CASSGTGRRAFF. The chain has TRBV9 and TRBJ1-1, with D possibly being TRBD1 (6 bases). V lost 3 bases to trimming and J lost 11 bases, with 14 bases between them. The CDR3 contains 12 residues. Germline CDR1 SGDLS, CDR2 YYNGEE. The full variable domain, completed using reference TRBV9 and TRBJ1-1, is DSGVTQTPKHLITATGQRVTLRCSPRSGDLSVYWYQQSLDQGLQFLIQYYNGEERAKGNILERFSAQQFPDLHSELNLSSLELGDSALYFCASSGTGRRAFFGQGTRLTVV.

The gene calls are TRBV7-9 and TRBJ2-1, with 8 bases that match TRBD2. This CDR3 region has 15 residues. With 5 bases clipped from V and 2 bases from J, the junction kept 5 bases outside the gene matches. The germline V gene has CDR1 SEHNR and CDR2 FQNEAQ (reference sequence). As DNA, the CDR3 is TGTGCCAGCAGCCGGGAGGGGGGAACCTACAATGAGCAGTTCTTC. As protein: CASSREGGTYNEQFF.

This clone was seen once. J is TRBJ2-3 and V is TRBV7-9; possible D gene TRBD2, 6 bases. The CDR3 loop spans 14 amino acids. Trimming shortened V by 5 bases and J by 4 bases, and 13 bases separated the two germline ends. The V gene's germline CDR1 is SEHNR and CDR2 FQNEAQ (reference sequence). CDR3 nucleotides: TGTGCCAGCAGCATGGCGGGGCCCGCAGATACGCAGTATTTT. Protein product: CASSMAGPADTQYF.

The chain couples TRBV7-2 to TRBJ1-3; 9 positions match TRBD1. CDR1 SGHTA and CDR2 FQGNSA come from the germline V gene. The CDR3 loop spans 16 amino acids. After removal of 5 bases from V and 2 bases from J, the junction contained 7 bases not matched to a gene. CDR3 residues: CASSNRDRVTGNTIYF. CDR3 nucleotide sequence: TGTGCCAGCAGCAACCGGGACAGGGTTACTGGAAACACCATATATTTT.

The rearrangement joins TRBV9 to TRBJ2-7, with D tentatively TRBD1 or TRBD2 (7 bases each). CDR1 and CDR2 from the germline V gene are SGDLS and YYNGEE. V shed 4 bases and J shed 7 bases, with 15 bases lying between them. The CDR3 consists of 13 residues. CDR3 sequence: CASSSSGGGEQYF. CDR3 sequence (DNA): TGTGCCAGCAGCTCCTCAGGGGGAGGGGAGCAGTACTTC.

The rearrangement uses TRBV19 and TRBJ1-2; D possibly corresponds to TRBD1 (6 bases). CDR3 length equals 15 residues. Germline loops: CDR1 LNHDA, CDR2 SQIVND (reference sequence). Trimming shortened V by 7 bases and J by 4 bases, and 19 bases separated the two germline ends. CDR3 region: CASIPLGAPSYGYTF. The CDR3 bases are TGTGCCAGTATCCCTCTGGGGGCTCCCAGCTATGGCTACACCTTC.

J is TRBJ2-7 and V is TRBV7-9; 11 bases are shared with TRBD1. CDR3 length equals 17 residues. Germline V gene data show CDR1 as SEHNR and CDR2 as FQNEAQ (reference sequence). The junction had 9 bases not matched to a gene; V was cut back by 2 bases and J by 3 bases. The CDR3 loop is CASSLPLGTGGDYEQYF. The CDR3 region has the DNA TGTGCCAGCAGCTTACCCCTCGGGACAGGGGGTGACTACGAGCAGTACTTC.

This chain uses TRBV18 with TRBJ2-7; TRBD1 agrees at 10 bases. Germline V lookup: CDR1 KGHSH, CDR2 LQKENI. The CDR3 extends over 15 amino acids. J lost 2 bases, V lost 2 bases, and 3 bases had no gene match. The DNA for the CDR3 is TGTGCCAGCTCACCAGCGGGACAGGGGACCTACGAGCAGTACTTC. Translation gives CASSPAGQGTYEQYF.

This chain uses TRBV5-1 with TRBJ2-1; D is perhaps TRBD1 (5 bases). This CDR3 is built from 11 residues. Germline CDR1 SGHRS, CDR2 YFSETQ. The V gene lost 0 bases and the J gene lost 15 bases, with 10 bases spanning the gap. DNA for the CDR3: TGCGCCAGCAGCTTGGAAAACGACAGGTTCTTC. It yields the protein CASSLENDRFF.

The V call is TRBV4-3, the J call TRBJ1-1; 9 bases are shared with TRBD1. Germline CDR1 is LGHNA and CDR2 is YSLEER. The CDR3 spans 16 residues. The V and J ends lost 2 bases and 7 bases, in that order; junction bases with no gene match: 11. The chain's CDR3 is CASSQLPGQGMIEAFF. The CDR3 DNA sequence: TGCGCCAGCAGCCAACTACCGGGACAGGGTATGATTGAAGCTTTCTTT.

J is TRBJ1-5 and V is TRBV4-1; D perhaps matches TRBD1 (5 bases). V was shortened by 1 base and J by 7 bases, with 17 bases between the two germline ends. The CDR3 has 16 amino acids. Germline CDR1 reads MGHRA; CDR2 reads YSYEKL. CDR3 residues: CASSQVAGLPGQPQHF. Written as DNA, the CDR3 is TGCGCCAGCAGCCAAGTGGCAGGGCTCCCCGGGCAGCCCCAGCATTTT.

V usage is TRBV30 and J usage is TRBJ2-4; D call uncertain. Germline CDR1 is GTSNPN and CDR2 is SVGIG (reference sequence). The CDR3 extends over 11 amino acids. V lost 4 bases to trimming and J lost 4 bases, with 5 bases between them. The CDR3 spells CAWTVKNIQYF. DNA of the CDR3: TGTGCCTGGACGGTGAAAAACATTCAGTACTTC.

This sequence joins TRBV6-1 and TRBJ1-5; 8 positions match TRBD1. CDR3 length equals 16 residues. V lost 1 base, J lost 6 bases, and 8 bases stayed unmatched. Germline V gene lookup returns CDR1 MNHNS and CDR2 SASEGT. The DNA for the CDR3 is TGTGCCAGCAGTGAAGGGGGCAGGGGGCGAACTCAGCCCCAGCATTTT. Its protein product is CASSEGGRGRTQPQHF.